This T cell receptor (beta chain) is from a study of blood T cell repertoires in COVID-19. About the research overall: Samples representing acute and convalescent COVID-19 were sourced from the United States, Italy and Spain. T cells, B-cell-depleted T cells, or PBMCs supplied cDNA or gDNA.

This clone has just one count. Profiled with immunoSEQ multiplex PCR; TCRdb holds only in-frame clones, not every one. The table shows 270,000 or so clones, with approximately 92% occurring only once. CDR3 size: 15 residues. The germline CDR1 and CDR2 sequences are MNHEY and SVGAGI. With V trimmed by 5 bases and J by 0 bases, 3 bases remained unmatched. Material for sequencing was peripheral blood. The chain links TRBV6-5 to TRBJ2-3; 9 bases agree with TRBD1. The sequence derives from a woman between 35 and 50 years old who had recovered from COVID-19. CDR3 DNA sequence: TGTGCCAGCAGTAGGACAGGGGCCAGCACAGATACGCAGTATTTT. Its translation: CASSRTGASTDTQYF.